The 26 T cell receptor beta chains below come from one sample, sequenced in a study of T-cell memory formation after mild COVID-19. TCRdb itself ran the 5' RACE reads through MiXCR, one entry per CDR3 protein. In the table there are about 14,000 distinct CDR3 sequences, about 21% of which are singletons. Material for sequencing was PBMCs or a T cell subset sorted from them (not recorded which). The source is an adult woman who had mild COVID-19 (a few samples of this study predate the infection). Cell type and time point are not known.

This clonotype was seen ten or more times. The chain is built from TRBV24-1 and TRBJ2-2; D remains ambiguous. With 7 bases removed from V and 6 bases from J, the gap between germline ends came to 17 bases. The CDR3 contains 15 residues. Germline V gives CDR1 KGHDR, CDR2 SFDVKD. As DNA, the CDR3 is TGTGCCACCAGCGACCCACGTCGCTATCCCGGGGAGCTGTTTTTT. Translating it yields CATSDPRRYPGELFF.

At least ten counts were recorded for this clonotype. This chain links TRBV12-3 or TRBV12-4 with TRBJ2-7, with D possibly being TRBD1 or TRBD2 (6 bases each). Trimming shortened V by 7 bases and J by 1 base, and 35 bases separated the two germline ends. This CDR3 is built from 21 residues. CDR3 region: CASTELGGESPLRGVSYEQYF. DNA for the CDR3: TGTGCCAGCACCGAACTGGGCGGGGAATCCCCCCTTAGGGGGGTTTCCTACGAGCAGTACTTC.

This clonotype was seen many times. This rearrangement joins TRBV7-9 to TRBJ2-2; tentatively, D is TRBD2 (5 bases). Germline lookup yields CDR1 SEHNR and CDR2 FQNEAQ (reference sequence). Trimming removed 5 bases from V and 6 bases from J, with 10 bases in between. This CDR3 is built from 13 residues. This CDR3 reads CASSTSFPGELFF. DNA for the CDR3: TGTGCCAGCAGCACTAGTTTCCCCGGGGAGCTGTTTTTT.

This clonotype has ten or more counts. The rearrangement uses TRBV19 and TRBJ1-1; no firm D call. V gave up 9 bases and J gave up 0 bases, with 14 bases separating them. This CDR3 has 14 residues. Germline V gene lookup returns CDR1 LNHDA and CDR2 SQIVND (reference sequence). The CDR3 loop reads CASRPVEVNTEAFF. CDR3 DNA sequence: TGTGCCAGCAGGCCTGTCGAGGTGAACACTGAAGCTTTCTTT.

The chain employs TRBV14 and TRBJ2-7; 13 bases align to TRBD2. The CDR3 runs 14 residues. Germline assignment: CDR1 SGHDN and CDR2 FVKESK. J lost 4 bases, V lost 4 bases, and 1 base had no gene match. Written as DNA, the CDR3 is TGTGCCAGCAGCCCGGGACTAGCGGGGTACGAGCAGTACTTC. This codes for CASSPGLAGYEQYF.

This chain uses TRBV9 with TRBJ2-7, with TRBD2 matching 12 bases. The CDR3 spans 16 residues. J was trimmed by 3 bases and V by 1 base; bases with no gene match: 5. The germline V gene has CDR1 SGDLS and CDR2 YYNGEE. The CDR3 nucleotides read TGTGCCAGCAGCGTAAATCTAGCGGGAGGGATCTACGAGCAGTACTTC. It is translated as CASSVNLAGGIYEQYF.

At least ten counts were recorded for this clonotype. The chain links TRBV18 to TRBJ2-1; 9 bases map to TRBD2. From germline, CDR1 is KGHSH and CDR2 LQKENI. J lost 5 bases, V lost 0 bases, and 8 bases had no gene match. This CDR3 spans 17 amino acids. The CDR3 DNA reads as TGTGCCAGCTCACCACCGCTCCGGACTAGCGCAAACAATGAGCAGTTCTTC. It encodes CASSPPLRTSANNEQFF.

This clonotype was counted ten times or more. The genes are TRBV4-1 and TRBJ2-3; D perhaps matches TRBD2 (6 bases). Trimming left V 0 bases short and J 1 base short, with 11 bases between. Germline-derived CDR1 and CDR2 are MGHRA and YSYEKL. CDR3 size: 16 residues. The CDR3 spells CASSQDGGIGTDTQYF. DNA for the CDR3: TGCGCCAGCAGCCAAGACGGCGGGATCGGCACAGATACGCAGTATTTT.

This clonotype has ten or more counts. V usage is TRBV5-1 and J usage is TRBJ1-2; D gene ambiguous. Germline assignment: CDR1 SGHRS and CDR2 YFSETQ. The V end was cut by 0 bases, the J end by 1 base, with 13 bases between. This CDR3 comprises 16 residues. CDR3: CASSLGIGRNNYGYTF. Here the CDR3 DNA reads TGCGCCAGCAGCTTGGGAATAGGAAGGAATAACTATGGCTACACCTTC.

V gene TRBV5-1 combines with J gene TRBJ2-3, with 12 positions matching TRBD2. The CDR3 length is 17 residues. The trim removed 5 bases at V and 6 bases at J, leaving 13 bases unmatched. The V gene's germline CDR1 is SGHRS and CDR2 YFSETQ. CDR3: CASRRSSSGGAGDTQYF. The CDR3 DNA sequence: TGCGCCAGCAGAAGGTCGTCTAGCGGGGGGGCCGGGGATACGCAGTATTTT. Full variable domain (remainder filled in from reference TRBV5-1 and TRBJ2-3): KAGVTQTPRYLIKTRGQQVTLSCSPISGHRSVSWYQQTPGQGLQFLFEYFSETQRNKGNFPGRFSGRQFSNSRSEMNVSTLELGDSALYLCASRRSSSGGAGDTQYFGPGTRLTVL.

The rearrangement joins TRBV6-6 to TRBJ2-7; tentatively, D is TRBD2 (6 bases). CDR3 length: 14 amino acids. In germline, CDR1 is MNHNY, CDR2 SVGAGI (reference sequence). Between the trimmed V and J ends, which lost 4 bases and 4 bases, there was a span of 14 bases. CDR3 residues: CASSSAETRYEQYV. In DNA form, the CDR3 reads TGTGCCAGCAGTTCCGCCGAGACTAGATACGAGCAGTACGTC.

The chain joins TRBV6-2 or TRBV6-3 to TRBJ2-7; D remains unclear. CDR3 length: 12 residues. CDR1 and CDR2 (germline): MNHEY, SVGEGT. The ends were cut back, 5 bases at V and 6 bases at J, with 11 bases in the middle. The CDR3 DNA reads as TGTGCCAGCAGTACCAGAAAGGGCGAGCAGTACGTC. It codes for CASSTRKGEQYV.

This clonotype was picked up many times. The chain employs TRBV29-1 and TRBJ1-1; D is possibly TRBD1 (5 bases). This CDR3 is 13 amino acids long. Trimming left V 3 bases short and J 2 bases short, with 10 bases between. Germline V gene data show CDR1 as SQVTM and CDR2 as ANQGSEA. In nucleotides, the CDR3 is TGCAGCGTTGAGGTGACAGATAACACTGAAGCTTTCTTT. This codes for CSVEVTDNTEAFF.

The rearrangement links TRBV2 to TRBJ2-7; 9 bases map to TRBD2. This CDR3 comprises 14 residues. The V segment lost 3 bases and the J segment 3 bases; nucleotides outside the gene matches: 3. CDR1 and CDR2 (germline): SNHLY, FYNNEI. The CDR3 loop is CASSEAAGGYEQYV. The CDR3 nucleotides read TGTGCCAGCAGTGAGGCAGCGGGGGGCTACGAGCAGTACGTC.

This clonotype occurred many times. The V and J genes are TRBV9 and TRBJ2-1; 12 nucleotides agree with TRBD2. This CDR3 has 16 residues. CDR1 and CDR2 from the germline V gene are SGDLS and YYNGEE. Germline trimming cut 4 bases from V and 2 bases from J; bases unmatched to any gene: 4. CDR3 bases: TGTGCCAGCAGCTTCCGGACTAGCGGGGCCTACAATGAGCAGTTCTTC. It is translated as CASSFRTSGAYNEQFF.

This clonotype showed up many times. V and J are TRBV5-6 and TRBJ2-1, with 9 nucleotides matching TRBD2. Germline V gene sequence: CDR1 SGHDT, CDR2 YYEEEE. V lost 3 bases to trimming and J lost 0 bases; unmatched junction nucleotides: 7. The CDR3 is 17 residues long. CDR3 loop: CASSSGLAIYSYNEQFF. CDR3 bases: TGTGCCAGCAGCTCGGGACTAGCCATTTACTCCTACAATGAGCAGTTCTTC.

This clonotype appeared many times. The chain is built from TRBV20-1 and TRBJ2-7; D is unresolved. Germline-derived CDR1 and CDR2 are DFQATT and SNEGSKA (reference sequence). This CDR3 contains 12 residues. V was cut by 6 bases and J by 4 bases, with 13 bases left in between. This CDR3 reads CSAKAGPYEQYF. As DNA, the CDR3 is TGCAGTGCGAAGGCAGGCCCGTACGAGCAGTACTTC.

This clonotype was observed many times. This sequence joins TRBV29-1 and TRBJ1-1, with 9 bases fitting TRBD1. With 6 bases clipped from V and 4 bases from J, the junction kept 15 bases outside the gene matches. This CDR3 has 16 amino acids. CDR1 and CDR2 from the germline V gene are SQVTM and ANQGSEA. The CDR3 coding sequence is TGCAGCGTAACCGGGACAGGGACATTTTTTTTCACTGAAGCTTTCTTT. Translating gives CSVTGTGTFFFTEAFF.

The table lists this clonotype with many counts. The chain is built from TRBV14 and TRBJ2-7, with D perhaps TRBD1 (6 bases). Germline V gene lookup returns CDR1 SGHDN and CDR2 FVKESK. Between the trimmed V and J ends, which lost 6 bases and 6 bases, there was a span of 15 bases. The CDR3 contains 13 residues. DNA for the CDR3: TGTGCCAGCAGTACGGACGTACAGGGCGAGCAGTACGTC. Its translation: CASSTDVQGEQYV.

This clonotype was seen ten or more times. The J gene is TRBJ2-3, the V gene TRBV19; 9 bases match TRBD2. Germline values: CDR1 LNHDA, CDR2 SQIVND (reference sequence). This CDR3 region has 16 residues. J was trimmed by 4 bases and V by 3 bases; bases with no gene match: 8. CDR3 amino acids: CASSIMAGGTPDTQYF. The CDR3 region has the DNA TGTGCCAGTAGTATTATGGCGGGAGGGACTCCAGATACGCAGTATTTT.

This clonotype was recorded at least ten times. V usage is TRBV24-1 and J usage is TRBJ2-5; TRBD2 matches 8 bases. The trim removed 4 bases at V and 5 bases at J, leaving 11 bases unmatched. This CDR3 is 16 amino acids long. The germline V gene encodes CDR1 KGHDR and CDR2 SFDVKD. The CDR3 loop reads CATSEKAGDPRETQYF. The CDR3 DNA reads TGTGCCACCAGTGAAAAAGCGGGAGATCCGAGGGAGACCCAGTACTTC.

This clonotype was recorded at least ten times. The chain couples TRBV6-5 to TRBJ2-7; the match to TRBD2 covers 11 bases. This CDR3 has 14 residues. From germline, CDR1 is MNHEY and CDR2 SVGAGI. J gave up 5 bases and V 4 bases, and 4 bases lay outside the gene matches. CDR3 protein: CASSSGTSGDEQYF. The CDR3 nucleotides read TGTGCCAGCAGTTCCGGGACTAGCGGTGACGAGCAGTACTTC.

This clonotype has at least ten counts. This chain links TRBV4-3 with TRBJ2-7; D perhaps matches TRBD2 (5 bases). Germline CDR1 LGHNA, CDR2 YSLEER. The CDR3 length is 15 residues. Trimming took off 0 bases at V and 0 bases at J, with 9 bases between the two ends. The CDR3 protein is CASSQDEEGSYEQYF. DNA of the CDR3: TGCGCCAGCAGCCAAGATGAAGAGGGCTCCTACGAGCAGTACTTC.

This clonotype was detected ten times or more. V and J are TRBV3-1 and TRBJ2-5, with TRBD2 matching over 8 bases. With V trimmed by 1 base and J by 0 bases, 7 bases remained unmatched. Germline V CDR1 and CDR2: LGHDT, YNNKEL (reference sequence). This CDR3 is built from 17 residues. For the CDR3, the DNA is TGTGCCAGCAGCCAAGTTCTAGCGGGCGGAAACCAAGAGACCCAGTACTTC. Amino acid sequence: CASSQVLAGGNQETQYF.

This clonotype was counted ten times or more. This rearrangement joins TRBV18 to TRBJ2-3; the D gene is possibly TRBD2 (7 bases). V lost 3 bases, J lost 4 bases, and 20 bases lay in between. Germline V gene sequence: CDR1 KGHSH, CDR2 LQKENI. CDR3 length: 17 residues. The CDR3 nucleotides read TGTGCCAGCTCACCTAATGGACAGTGGGACTACCCAGATACGCAGTATTTT. As protein: CASSPNGQWDYPDTQYF.

The table lists this clonotype with many counts. The chain recombines TRBV27 with TRBJ2-7; possibly TRBD2 for D (6 bases). CDR3 length equals 15 residues. The V and J ends lost 3 bases and 4 bases respectively, with 16 bases between them. From germline, CDR1 is MNHEY and CDR2 SMNVEV (reference sequence). The CDR3 loop reads CASSFQRVSRYEQYF. CDR3 sequence (DNA): TGTGCCAGCAGTTTCCAGCGGGTTAGTAGGTACGAGCAGTACTTC.